Presented here are 26 T cell receptor beta chains from one specimen sequenced in a study of blood T cell repertoires in COVID-19. Sequencing was performed with immunoSEQ multiplex PCR; in TCRdb, only in-frame clones are kept and a portion is missing. The repertoire has hundreds of thousands of clones, 70% to 90% of them found once; the top ten carry around 5.5%. The sequenced sample was peripheral blood. The receptors were gathered from a man aged 50-59 years with active or convalescent COVID-19.

V usage is TRBV21-1 and J usage is TRBJ2-3; the listed D gene, TRBD2, was not tested against the DNA. TRBV21-1 has pseudogene status. The CDR3 sequence is 16 residues long. CDR3 in DNA: TGTGCCAGCAGCAAGCAAACTAGCCGACCCACAGATACGCAGTATTTT. It is translated as CASSKQTSRPTDTQYF.

The rearrangement uses TRBV7-6 and TRBJ1-1, with TRBD1 matching over 8 bases. Germline V gives CDR1 SGHVS, CDR2 FNYEAQ. The V and J ends lost 5 bases and 0 bases, in that order; junction bases with no gene match: 2. The CDR3 is made up of 14 amino acids. CDR3 sequence reads: CASSRQGMNTEAFF. DNA for the CDR3: TGTGCCAGCAGCCGACAGGGGATGAACACTGAAGCTTTCTTT.

The V gene is TRBV5-1, the J gene TRBJ2-5; tentative D call: TRBD1 (5 bases). Germline V gene data show CDR1 as SGHRS and CDR2 as YFSETQ. Trimming left V 4 bases short and J 2 bases short, with 9 bases between. The CDR3 runs to 13 residues. CDR3 region: CASSPDMQETQYF. The CDR3 coding sequence is TGCGCCAGCAGCCCGGACATGCAAGAGACCCAGTACTTC.

V is TRBV6-7 and J is TRBJ2-7, with D perhaps matching TRBD2 (6 bases). TRBV6-7 is recorded as an ORF, its role being uncertain. This CDR3 is built from 14 residues. V was clipped by 0 bases and J by 9 bases, with 15 bases between them. In DNA, the CDR3 is TGTGCCAGCAGTTACTCGCGGGGAGTGAAGGGGCAGTACTTC. This sequence encodes CASSYSRGVKGQYF.

The genes are TRBV28 and TRBJ1-2; 7 positions match TRBD1. Germline-derived CDR1 and CDR2 are MDHEN and SYDVKM. After removal of 2 bases from V and 6 bases from J, the junction contained 6 bases not matched to a gene. This CDR3 has 14 amino acids. Here the CDR3 reads CASSLTTRGHGYTF. DNA of the CDR3: TGTGCCAGCAGTTTAACAACGAGGGGGCATGGCTACACCTTC.

The DNA of the CDR3 is TGTGCCAGTAGTATAGAGGGGAGAGAAGATCAGCCCCAGCATTTT. Amino acid sequence: CASSIEGREDQPQHF. This sequence joins TRBV19 and TRBJ1-5, with unresolved D. The CDR3 covers 15 residues. Germline-derived CDR1 and CDR2 are LNHDA and SQIVND (reference sequence). V was cut by 0 bases and J by 5 bases, with 11 bases left in between.

This clone appeared a few times. The chain combines TRBV4-3 with TRBJ1-1, with TRBD1 identical over 7 bases. In germline, CDR1 is LGHNA, CDR2 YSLEER. This CDR3 is 16 amino acids long. With V trimmed by 4 bases and J by 4 bases, 12 bases remained unmatched. The CDR3 sequence: CASSRNQARGTTEAFF. In nucleotides, the CDR3 is TGCGCCAGCAGCCGAAATCAGGCCAGGGGGACCACTGAAGCTTTCTTT.

V gene TRBV5-8 combines with J gene TRBJ1-1; 10 nucleotides line up with TRBD1. The CDR3 has 14 amino acids. Germline V gene data show CDR1 as SGHTS and CDR2 as YDEGEE. V lost 4 bases to trimming and J lost 3 bases; unmatched junction nucleotides: 3. CDR3 sequence (DNA): TGTGCCAGCAGCACGGGACAGGGGCACACTGAAGCTTTCTTT. It encodes CASSTGQGHTEAFF.

This clone showed up just once. V gene TRBV10-3 combines with J gene TRBJ2-1; D uncertain. The germline V gene encodes CDR1 ENHRY and CDR2 SYGVKD. The CDR3 contains 12 residues. Trimming left V 2 bases short and J 6 bases short, with 5 bases between. The CDR3 DNA reads as TGTGCCATCAGTGAGGTCCTCAATGAGCAGTTCTTC. The encoded protein is CAISEVLNEQFF.

The rearrangement links TRBV5-1 to TRBJ2-5; no firm D call. Trimming took off 3 bases at V and 0 bases at J, with 6 bases between the two ends. The germline gives CDR1 SGHRS, CDR2 YFSETQ. There are 13 residues in the CDR3. CDR3 protein: CASSSRNQETQYF. The CDR3 DNA reads TGCGCCAGCAGCTCGAGAAACCAAGAGACCCAGTACTTC.

The chain combines TRBV7-9 with TRBJ1-2; D uncertain. V shed 1 base and J shed 1 base, with 16 bases lying between them. The CDR3 is made up of 17 amino acids. Germline CDR1 reads SEHNR; CDR2 reads FQNEAQ (reference sequence). CDR3 coding DNA: TGTGCCAGCAGCTTAGGCCCGACGGGTACTAGTAACTATGGCTACACCTTC. Protein product: CASSLGPTGTSNYGYTF.

The chain carries TRBV7-9 and TRBJ2-1, with TRBD2 identical over 7 bases. This CDR3 contains 13 residues. The V segment lost 8 bases and the J segment 8 bases; nucleotides outside the gene matches: 9. The germline V gene has CDR1 SEHNR and CDR2 FQNEAQ (reference sequence). The CDR3, as DNA: TGTGCCAGCGGGCAAAGCGGGAAGGATGAGCAGTTCTTC. It translates to CASGQSGKDEQFF.

The chain recombines TRBV9 with TRBJ2-7; D is undetermined. Trimming left V 3 bases short and J 1 base short, with 8 bases between. The CDR3 is 13 residues long. Looked up from germline, CDR1 is SGDLS and CDR2 is YYNGEE. The CDR3 region has the DNA TGTGCCAGCAGCGCTGACTCGTCCTACGAGCAGTACTTC. Its translation is CASSADSSYEQYF.

V usage is TRBV4-1 and J usage is TRBJ2-2; 11 nucleotides agree with TRBD1. CDR3 length: 16 residues. Trimming cost V 8 bases and J 3 bases; bases outside gene matches: 8. Germline V gene data show CDR1 as MGHRA and CDR2 as YSYEKL. The CDR3 nucleotides read TGCGCCAGCCACGGGACAGGGGGTTTTTACACCGGGGAGCTGTTTTTT. Protein product: CASHGTGGFYTGELFF.

CDR3 DNA: TGTGCCAGCAGCCTAACCCTAGCCAAAAACATTCAGTACTTC. This codes for CASSLTLAKNIQYF. The genes are TRBV7-9 and TRBJ2-4; D is unresolved. Trimming left V 5 bases short and J 0 bases short, with 8 bases between. Germline loops: CDR1 SEHNR, CDR2 FQNEAQ (reference sequence). The CDR3 is 14 residues long.

The chain couples TRBV4-3 to TRBJ1-5; no firm D call. The ends were cut back, 0 bases at V and 5 bases at J, with 8 bases in the middle. The germline CDR1 and CDR2 sequences are LGHNA and YSLEER. CDR3 length: 14 residues. The CDR3: CASSQDHRDQPQHF. CDR3 sequence (DNA): TGCGCCAGCAGCCAAGATCATCGAGATCAGCCCCAGCATTTT.

This chain links TRBV18 with TRBJ1-1, with a tentative D call TRBD1 (5 bases). Trimming cost V 3 bases and J 1 base, with 9 bases left between them. Germline CDR1 reads KGHSH; CDR2 reads LQKENI. CDR3 length equals 14 residues. Here the CDR3 DNA reads TGTGCCAGCTCACCCGCGACAGAGAACACTGAAGCTTTCTTT. Protein product: CASSPATENTEAFF.

The gene calls are TRBV7-3 and TRBJ2-3; 12 nucleotides match TRBD1. The junction had 5 bases not matched to a gene; V was cut back by 4 bases and J by 3 bases. Germline CDR1 SGHTA, CDR2 FQGTGA. The CDR3 is made up of 16 amino acids. CDR3 in amino acids: CASSSRDRGPTDTQYF. CDR3 bases: TGTGCCAGCAGCTCCCGGGACAGGGGGCCTACAGATACGCAGTATTTT.

The sample holds one count of this clone. CDR3 sequence reads: CSAVGDNEQFF. The CDR3 nucleotides are TGCAGTGCTGTGGGCGATAATGAGCAGTTCTTC. The chain uses TRBV20-1 and TRBJ2-1; D call uncertain. The CDR3 runs 11 residues. V was cut by 5 bases and J by 7 bases, with 9 bases left in between. Germline CDR1 and CDR2: DFQATT and SNEGSKA (reference sequence).

This clone came up a few times. CDR3 in amino acids: CASSPQLMLHTEAFF. In DNA, the CDR3 is TGTGCCAGCAGCCCCCAGTTGATGCTCCACACTGAAGCTTTCTTT. This chain joins TRBV9 and TRBJ1-1; D is ambiguous. V lost 4 bases to trimming and J lost 3 bases, with 16 bases between them. The CDR3 runs 15 residues. Germline V gives CDR1 SGDLS, CDR2 YYNGEE.

This clone was seen a handful of times. V and J are TRBV29-1 and TRBJ1-1; D remains ambiguous. Trimming took off 7 bases at V and 2 bases at J, with 11 bases between the two ends. CDR1 is SQVTM, CDR2 ANQGSEA, per germline. The CDR3 loop spans 12 amino acids. CDR3 loop: CSASTLNTEAFF. DNA of the CDR3: TGCAGCGCCTCGACACTTAACACTGAAGCTTTCTTT.

The J gene is TRBJ2-1, the V gene TRBV7-3, with TRBD2 matching over 7 bases. CDR3 length equals 13 residues. Trimming cost V 5 bases and J 9 bases; bases outside gene matches: 7. Germline assignment: CDR1 SGHTA and CDR2 FQGTGA. The CDR3 protein is CASSPHPGGEQFF. The CDR3 DNA reads TGTGCCAGCAGCCCCCATCCGGGAGGTGAGCAGTTCTTC.

The rearrangement links TRBV4-2 to TRBJ1-2; a possible D gene is TRBD1 (5 bases). Germline V gives CDR1 LGHNA, CDR2 YNFKEQ. V lost 7 bases and J lost 0, with 15 bases in between. The CDR3 sequence is 15 residues long. The CDR3 coding sequence is TGTGCCAGCACCTCTAAAGGGGAACCTAACTATGGCTACACCTTC. Its protein product is CASTSKGEPNYGYTF.

The table lists this clone with a count of one. The gene calls are TRBV6-5 and TRBJ2-1, with D possibly matching TRBD2 (5 bases). The germline V gene encodes CDR1 MNHEY and CDR2 SVGAGI. Trimming cost V 0 bases and J 0 bases, with 6 bases left between them. The length of the CDR3 is 15 residues. In nucleotides, the CDR3 is TGTGCCAGCAGTTACTCGGCGGGCTCCTACAATGAGCAGTTCTTC. Its translation: CASSYSAGSYNEQFF.

This chain joins TRBV5-1 and TRBJ1-2; TRBD1 might be the D (6 bases). The length of the CDR3 is 15 residues. Per germline, CDR1 SGHRS and CDR2 YFSETQ. V lost 1 base, J lost 2 bases, and 12 bases lay in between. CDR3 sequence reads: CASSLWTANNYGYTF. In nucleotides, the CDR3 is TGCGCCAGCAGCTTGTGGACAGCTAACAACTATGGCTACACCTTC. The variable domain in full, with the rest retrieved from reference TRBV5-1 and TRBJ1-2, is KAGVTQTPRYLIKTRGQQVTLSCSPISGHRSVSWYQQTPGQGLQFLFEYFSETQRNKGNFPGRFSGRQFSNSRSEMNVSTLELGDSALYLCASSLWTANNYGYTFGSGTRLTVV.

The J gene is TRBJ2-5, the V gene TRBV5-1, with 8 bases identical to TRBD1. V lost 0 bases to trimming and J lost 5 bases; unmatched junction nucleotides: 6. The germline gives CDR1 SGHRS, CDR2 YFSETQ. CDR3 size: 15 residues. The CDR3 DNA is TGCGCCAGCAGCTTGGACGGGACAGGCCGGGAGACCCAGTACTTC. It specifies CASSLDGTGRETQYF.